This T cell receptor beta chain is drawn from a study of regulatory and conventional T cells in RAG deficiency (dated by TCRdb to the late 2010s). Regarding the research as a whole: To compare the diversity and composition of the repertoires of Treg, conventional CD4+ and CD8+ T cells between RAG-deficient patients and healthy controls, the study applied high-throughput TCR beta sequencing. General conclusions and limits of the study: For some subjects, some T-cell subset analyses were not performed. Shorter CDR3 lengths were found in all patient T-cell subsets, and >75% Treg-Tconv repertoire overlap at nucleotide and amino acid level was observed in Omenn syndrome patients. Unique TCR beta sequences from Treg cells were roughly 100-fold fewer in Omenn syndrome and CID/AS patients than controls, versus 7.5 to 10-fold for other subsets. Compared with control T-cell subpopulations, RAG-deficient patients had much lower Shannon entropy and higher Simpson indices. In Omenn syndrome patients, sorted CD25-high CD127-low cells may represent peripherally activated cells rather than bona fide Treg cells.

Regulatory T cells were purified from blood as CD4+CD25-high CD127-low cells before genomic DNA extraction. Several healthy control donors were used as the comparison group for repertoire analyses. Library creation used the immunoSEQ multiplex PCR assay. Genomic DNA from the sorted T-cell subsets was used to amplify rearranged TCR beta chain products, which were then sequenced. The authors' analysis ran thus. Repertoire diversity of productive TCR beta rearrangements was quantified using Shannon entropy and Simpson indices. Clonal expansion was assessed by the summed frequency of the 100 most abundant productive TCR beta clonotypes among total reads. A self-reactivity index based on amino acid usage at CDR3beta positions 6 and 7 was applied to the TRB repertoires. Repertoire analyses used two-way ANOVA; flow cytometric analyses used Student t or Mann-Whitney tests. TCRdb's version of the immuneACCESS table is confined to in-frame rearrangements and falls short of the full clone set. An unresolved V gene accounts for under half of the shortfall where checked; the remainder is of unknown origin. Clone size and the V and J calls come from that table; the DNA yielded D and trimming. Within this sample are tens of thousands of clones, with 80% to 95% of them counted one time only. The top ten constitute 0.82% of the sample.

This clone was picked up a small number of times. The specificity of this receptor is unknown. Nothing much larger sits one base from this clone, and base qualities are not available. Other DNA sequences in the sample encode the same CDR3. Reading the germline V gene (reference sequence) gives CDR1 SGHNT and CDR2 YYREEE. The CDR3 covers 13 residues, taking in both the cysteine and the phenylalanine. Only the CDR3 part of the read is kept: 39 bases, read in frame from the first base. The trim is 4 bases for V and 5 bases for J, with a gap of 13 bases between the germline ends. This sample was also put to use in a study of regulatory T cells. Drawing on the second study: The multiplex PCR used 52 forward TRBV primers and 13 reverse TRBJ primers, with assay-based and computational corrections for amplification bias. Patient repertoires showed restricted unique TRB V-J pairs and skewed V and J gene usage, most marked in regulatory T cells. The study compared T-cell receptor beta repertoires of sorted regulatory, conventional CD4+ and CD8+ T cells in CD3G-deficient patients with those in healthy controls. Ficoll density separation was used to isolate peripheral blood mononuclear cells. Rearranged TRB loci were amplified from genomic DNA by multiplex PCR within the immunoSEQ assay. Sequencing of the TRB amplicons was done on an Illumina HiSeq platform. Raw sequences were error-filtered and aligned to reference gene sequences by custom algorithms and were subsequently analyzed with the immunoSEQ online tools. The frequencies of productive and nonproductive TRB rearrangements were evaluated among unique sequences as well as among total sequences. Prism software was used to run t tests, Mann-Whitney tests or two-way ANOVA for comparisons between groups.

The TCR comes from a human donor in good health. The V gene is TRBV5-4 and the J gene is TRBJ2-7; a confident D gene designation cannot be given. The sample was Tregs sorted from blood. This receptor has the CDR3 CASSPERTHEQYF. The nucleotides are TGTGCCAGCAGCCCCGAGAGGACCCACGAGCAGTACTTC.